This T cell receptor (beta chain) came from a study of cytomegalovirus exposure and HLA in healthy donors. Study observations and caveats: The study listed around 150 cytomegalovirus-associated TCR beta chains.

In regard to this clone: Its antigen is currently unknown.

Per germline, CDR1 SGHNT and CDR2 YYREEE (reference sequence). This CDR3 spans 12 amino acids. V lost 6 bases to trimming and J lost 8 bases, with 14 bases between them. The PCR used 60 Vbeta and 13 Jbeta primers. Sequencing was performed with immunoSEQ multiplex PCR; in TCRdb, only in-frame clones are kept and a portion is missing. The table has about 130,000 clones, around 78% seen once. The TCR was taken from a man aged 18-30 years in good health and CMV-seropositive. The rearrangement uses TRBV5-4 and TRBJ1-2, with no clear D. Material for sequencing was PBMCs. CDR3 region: CASTSGREGYTF. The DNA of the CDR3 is TGTGCCAGCACCTCGGGAAGGGAAGGCTACACCTTC.